The 31 T cell receptor beta chains reported below all come from one sample, sequenced in a study of blood T cell repertoires in COVID-19. Sequencing was performed with immunoSEQ multiplex PCR; in TCRdb, only in-frame clones are kept and a portion is missing. This sample has 200,000 to 300,000 clones, with roughly 89% found just once. The sample consisted of PBMCs or T cells enriched from blood (not recorded which). Every receptor here comes from a woman aged 25 to 45 who had recovered from COVID-19.

This chain joins TRBV7-9 and TRBJ2-3; 8 nucleotides match TRBD2. Losses at the gene ends were 1 base for V and 4 bases for J; bases not matched to a gene: 4. Germline loops: CDR1 SEHNR, CDR2 FQNEAQ (reference sequence). The CDR3 totals 15 residues. The chain's CDR3 is CASSLGNGRADTQYF. The CDR3 coding sequence is TGTGCCAGCAGCTTAGGGAACGGGAGGGCAGATACGCAGTATTTT.

This chain uses TRBV7-2 with TRBJ2-1, with D uncertain. The V and J ends lost 5 bases and 10 bases respectively, with 15 bases between them. The CDR3 has 13 amino acids. CDR1 SGHTA and CDR2 FQGNSA come from the germline V gene. CDR3 region: CASSPRLVIEQFF. The DNA of the CDR3 is TGTGCCAGCAGCCCCCGACTGGTGATAGAGCAGTTCTTC.

The chain uses TRBV19 and TRBJ1-5, with D maybe TRBD1 (5 bases). Germline V gene sequence: CDR1 LNHDA, CDR2 SQIVND (reference sequence). The V gene lost 0 bases and the J gene lost 0 bases, with 12 bases spanning the gap. There are 17 residues in the CDR3. DNA for the CDR3: TGTGCCAGTAGTATAGATGGCCCAGGGCTTAGCAATCAGCCCCAGCATTTT. It yields the protein CASSIDGPGLSNQPQHF.

The chain employs TRBV16 and TRBJ1-5; 7 nucleotides agree with TRBD1. Losses at the gene ends were 4 bases for V and 0 bases for J; bases not matched to a gene: 3. The CDR3 runs to 15 residues. Per the germline V gene, CDR1 is KGHSY and CDR2 is FQNENV. CDR3 DNA: TGTGCCAGCAGCCCCGGACAGGTTAGCAATCAGCCCCAGCATTTT. Amino acid sequence: CASSPGQVSNQPQHF.

This chain links TRBV11-3 with TRBJ2-2, with D perhaps TRBD1 (5 bases). V was clipped by 8 bases and J by 1 base, with 11 bases between them. The length of the CDR3 is 14 residues. Germline values: CDR1 SGHNT, CDR2 YENEEA. CDR3: CASQGLGNTGELFF. CDR3 bases: TGTGCCAGCCAGGGTCTTGGGAACACCGGGGAGCTGTTTTTT.

The chain employs TRBV11-3 and TRBJ2-3, with a possible D match to TRBD1 (5 bases). Germline V gene sequence: CDR1 SGHNT, CDR2 YENEEA. This CDR3 comprises 13 residues. Trimming shortened V by 4 bases and J by 4 bases, and 9 bases separated the two germline ends. The DNA for the CDR3 is TGTGCCAGCAGCTCAGGGCAGTCAGATACGCAGTATTTT. Translated, it gives CASSSGQSDTQYF.

This chain uses TRBV28 with TRBJ2-5; possibly TRBD2 for D (6 bases). Germline CDR1 and CDR2: MDHEN and SYDVKM. This CDR3 has 15 residues. V lost 4 bases, J lost 4 bases, and 16 bases lay in between. The CDR3 bases are TGTGCCAGCAGTTCCCATAGCGGAGGGGCAGAGACCCAGTACTTC. Translating gives CASSSHSGGAETQYF. Supplemented by reference TRBV28 and TRBJ2-5, the full variable domain reads DVKVTQSSRYLVKRTGEKVFLECVQDMDHENMFWYRQDPGLGLRLIYFSYDVKMKEKGDIPEGYSVSREKKERFSLILESASTNQTSMYLCASSSHSGGAETQYFGPGTRLLVL.

The chain recombines TRBV7-2 with TRBJ1-6, with a possible D match to TRBD1 (6 bases). The V end was cut by 1 base, the J end by 5 bases, with 12 bases between. CDR1 and CDR2 from the germline V gene are SGHTA and FQGNSA. The CDR3 loop spans 16 amino acids. The DNA of the CDR3 is TGTGCCAGCAGCTTAGGATACAGGGTTGATAATTCACCCCTCCACTTT. This codes for CASSLGYRVDNSPLHF. Full variable domain (remainder filled in from reference TRBV7-2 and TRBJ1-6): GAGVSQSPSNKVTEKGKDVELRCDPISGHTALYWYRQSLGQGLEFLIYFQGNSAPDKSGLPSDRFSAERTGGSVSTLTIQRTQQEDSAVYLCASSLGYRVDNSPLHFGNGTRLTVT.

This chain connects TRBV28 to TRBJ1-4, with 8 bases lining up with TRBD1. Germline V gene sequence: CDR1 MDHEN, CDR2 SYDVKM. The CDR3 totals 14 residues. V dropped 6 bases and J dropped 6; count of bases not matched to a gene: 6. The DNA of the CDR3 is TGTGCCAGCAGACAAGACAGGGGATATGAAAAACTGTTTTTT. Amino acids: CASRQDRGYEKLFF.

V and J are TRBV15 and TRBJ2-7; D possibly corresponds to TRBD1 (5 bases). V was shortened by 0 bases and J by 5 bases, with 11 bases between the two germline ends. The germline V gene has CDR1 LNHNV and CDR2 YYDKDF (reference sequence). This CDR3 has 14 residues. CDR3 sequence: CATSRDHGAHEQYF. CDR3 sequence (DNA): TGTGCCACCAGCAGAGATCATGGGGCCCACGAGCAGTACTTC.

This clone appeared once. The chain has TRBV28 and TRBJ1-1; 10 bases are a match to TRBD1. This CDR3 spans 14 amino acids. The V gene end was trimmed by 3 bases and the J gene end by 5 bases; junction bases not matched to a gene: 3. The germline V gene has CDR1 MDHEN and CDR2 SYDVKM. The CDR3 DNA reads as TGTGCCAGCAGTTTTGGGACAGGGGCTACTGAAGCTTTCTTT. Residues: CASSFGTGATEAFF.

This clone was seen more than once but under ten times. The CDR3 loop is CASSSGAYNEQFF. The CDR3 DNA sequence: TGTGCCAGCAGTTCCGGAGCCTACAATGAGCAGTTCTTC. The genes are TRBV12-3 or TRBV12-4 and TRBJ2-1; no firm D call. There are 13 residues in the CDR3. Trimming left V 4 bases short and J 2 bases short, with 6 bases between.

This chain uses TRBV18 with TRBJ2-7; maybe TRBD1 (6 bases). The V end lost 1 base, the J end lost 2 bases, and 27 bases lay between the germline ends. The germline V gene has CDR1 KGHSH and CDR2 LQKENI. The CDR3 runs to 20 residues. The CDR3 DNA reads TGTGCCAGCTCACCACTTCCAAAGTTAACAGGGTTTCGGGATACCTACGAGCAGTACTTC. It codes for CASSPLPKLTGFRDTYEQYF.

The chain links TRBV6-5 to TRBJ2-2, with D tentatively TRBD1 (5 bases). V gave up 6 bases and J gave up 3 bases, with 11 bases separating them. Germline V gene data show CDR1 as MNHEY and CDR2 as SVGAGI. The CDR3 runs to 14 residues. The CDR3 reads CASRTLGDTGELFF. The CDR3 region has the DNA TGTGCCAGCAGAACCTTAGGGGACACCGGGGAGCTGTTTTTT.

The rearrangement uses TRBV3-1 (or the pseudogene TRBV3-2) and TRBJ2-3; D unresolved. The V end lost 6 bases, the J end lost 6 bases, and 16 bases lay between the germline ends. CDR3 size: 14 residues. The germline V gene encodes CDR1 LGHDT and CDR2 YNNKEL (reference sequence). DNA for the CDR3: TGTGCCAGCAGTCTAGATTCCTTTTCCGATACGCAGTATTTT. It is translated as CASSLDSFSDTQYF.

This clone was seen many times. V and J are TRBV28 and TRBJ1-5; possibly TRBD1 for D (5 bases). Per the germline V gene, CDR1 is MDHEN and CDR2 is SYDVKM. Deletions cut 7 bases from V and 3 bases from J, with 19 bases between. CDR3 length equals 16 residues. CDR3: CASTGWWISHNQPQHF. CDR3 sequence (DNA): TGTGCCAGCACAGGGTGGTGGATCAGTCACAATCAGCCCCAGCATTTT.

This clone was counted once. The chain is built from TRBV4-3 and TRBJ2-1; D not certain. The CDR3 has 14 amino acids. V lost 0 bases and J 7 bases, leaving 10 bases between the germline ends. Germline V gene sequence: CDR1 LGHNA, CDR2 YSLEER. Here the CDR3 reads CASSQDLIGNEQFF. CDR3 nucleotides: TGCGCCAGCAGCCAAGATCTTATCGGGAATGAGCAGTTCTTC.

The table lists this clone with a count of one. V usage is TRBV19 and J usage is TRBJ1-2; D might be TRBD1 (6 bases). The CDR3 runs to 17 residues. The germline CDR1 and CDR2 sequences are LNHDA and SQIVND (reference sequence). The ends were cut back, 6 bases at V and 1 base at J, with 21 bases in the middle. DNA of the CDR3: TGTGCCAGTAGCAGAGGGAACAGGGCCCTTAATAACTATGGCTACACCTTC. Its protein product is CASSRGNRALNNYGYTF.

The chain uses TRBV28 and TRBJ1-4, with a possible D match to TRBD1 (6 bases). The V and J ends lost 5 bases and 10 bases respectively, with 11 bases between them. CDR1 and CDR2 from the germline V gene are MDHEN and SYDVKM. This CDR3 is 12 amino acids long. CDR3 residues: CASSQGWGKLFF. CDR3 DNA sequence: TGTGCCAGCAGTCAGGGGTGGGGAAAACTGTTTTTT.

The rearrangement links TRBV21-1 to TRBJ2-1; no DNA check was done on the table's D call, TRBD2. TRBV21-1 counts as a pseudogene. CDR3 length: 16 amino acids. The CDR3 DNA sequence: TGTGCCAGCAGCAAATCGCTAGCGGGGGTTTACAATGAGCAGTTCTTC. The encoded protein is CASSKSLAGVYNEQFF.

This clone was found many times. This sequence joins TRBV27 and TRBJ1-1; 10 nucleotides match TRBD1. The V gene end was trimmed by 5 bases and the J gene end by 5 bases; junction bases not matched to a gene: 8. This CDR3 has 15 residues. Germline V gene sequence: CDR1 MNHEY, CDR2 SMNVEV (reference sequence). Written as DNA, the CDR3 is TGTGCCAGCAGTCCAAGGGGACAGGGGAAGACTGAAGCTTTCTTT. Protein: CASSPRGQGKTEAFF.

The chain employs TRBV5-1 and TRBJ2-1; 12 bases match TRBD2. The CDR3 totals 16 residues. Germline V gene sequence: CDR1 SGHRS, CDR2 YFSETQ. V shed 3 bases, J shed 8 bases, and the junction held 9 bases outside the gene matches. The chain's CDR3 is CASSSLTSGSADEQFF. The CDR3 DNA sequence: TGCGCCAGCAGCTCGCTGACTAGCGGGAGTGCGGATGAGCAGTTCTTC.

This chain links TRBV10-3 with TRBJ2-7; D is ambiguous. CDR1 is ENHRY and CDR2 is SYGVKD in the germline V gene. This CDR3 is 14 amino acids long. V was trimmed by 3 bases and J by 5 bases, leaving 14 bases between them. CDR3 nucleotide sequence: TGTGCCATCAGTGATTTCGCGCGAGCCCACGAGCAGTACTTC. Protein sequence: CAISDFARAHEQYF.

The chain couples TRBV6-4 to TRBJ2-7; TRBD1 agrees at 8 bases. The germline gives CDR1 MRHNA, CDR2 SNTAGT. The length of the CDR3 is 14 residues. V shed 4 bases, J shed 9 bases, and the junction held 11 bases outside the gene matches. The CDR3 region is CASSGPDQGAVQYF. The CDR3 nucleotides are TGTGCCAGCAGTGGCCCAGACCAGGGGGCCGTGCAGTACTTC.

The gene calls are TRBV18 and TRBJ1-2, with 9 positions matching TRBD1. The germline V gene encodes CDR1 KGHSH and CDR2 LQKENI. The CDR3 is 16 amino acids. Trimming at V came to 3 bases and at J to 4 bases, leaving 9 bases not matched to a gene. The CDR3 spells CASSPGTGTSSYGYTF. DNA of the CDR3: TGTGCCAGCTCACCGGGGACAGGGACCTCCAGCTATGGCTACACCTTC.

This clone was seen many times. This chain connects TRBV19 to TRBJ1-6; a possible D gene is TRBD1 (5 bases). The CDR3 totals 15 residues. Trimming took 4 bases from V and 6 from J, leaving 13 bases between them. From germline, CDR1 is LNHDA and CDR2 SQIVND (reference sequence). This CDR3 reads CASSTVVRGNSPLHF. CDR3 DNA: TGTGCCAGTAGTACGGTAGTAAGGGGTAATTCACCCCTCCACTTT.

CDR3 in DNA: TGTGCCAGCAGTGACCAACGGGTCTTCTATGGCTACACCTTC. The encoded protein is CASSDQRVFYGYTF. The genes are TRBV25-1 and TRBJ1-2; no reliable D call. The CDR3 contains 14 residues. Germline V gives CDR1 MGHDK, CDR2 SYGVNS. Trimming took 3 bases from V and 4 from J, leaving 12 bases between them.

The chain is built from TRBV5-1 and TRBJ1-3; D is possibly TRBD1 (6 bases). Germline V gene sequence: CDR1 SGHRS, CDR2 YFSETQ. This CDR3 has 16 amino acids. Trimming took 4 bases from V and 1 from J, leaving 15 bases between them. CDR3: CASSHETGVSGNTIYF. CDR3 sequence (DNA): TGCGCCAGCAGCCATGAGACAGGCGTATCTGGAAACACCATATATTTT.

The gene calls are TRBV7-3 and TRBJ2-2, with 11 bases aligning to TRBD1. The germline gives CDR1 SGHTA, CDR2 FQGTGA. The CDR3 runs to 15 residues. With 5 bases clipped from V and 7 bases from J, the junction kept 6 bases outside the gene matches. This chain's CDR3 is CASSPVGTGGGELFF. The DNA of the CDR3 is TGTGCCAGCAGCCCCGTAGGGACAGGGGGCGGGGAGCTGTTTTTT.

The chain has TRBV5-1 and TRBJ1-3; possibly TRBD1 for D (5 bases). This CDR3 contains 14 residues. Germline CDR1 and CDR2: SGHRS and YFSETQ. With 2 bases removed from V and 3 bases from J, the gap between germline ends came to 9 bases. CDR3 sequence: CASSFAQGGNTIYF. CDR3 DNA: TGCGCCAGCAGCTTCGCCCAGGGTGGAAACACCATATATTTT.

The chain employs TRBV15 and TRBJ2-3, with 9 positions matching TRBD2. Trimming took 0 bases from V and 5 from J; bases not matched to a gene: 12. Per the germline V gene, CDR1 is LNHNV and CDR2 is YYDKDF (reference sequence). The length of the CDR3 is 18 residues. CDR3 loop: CATSRDPFAGGPLDTQYF. CDR3 bases: TGTGCCACCAGCAGAGACCCCTTTGCGGGAGGGCCTTTAGATACGCAGTATTTT.